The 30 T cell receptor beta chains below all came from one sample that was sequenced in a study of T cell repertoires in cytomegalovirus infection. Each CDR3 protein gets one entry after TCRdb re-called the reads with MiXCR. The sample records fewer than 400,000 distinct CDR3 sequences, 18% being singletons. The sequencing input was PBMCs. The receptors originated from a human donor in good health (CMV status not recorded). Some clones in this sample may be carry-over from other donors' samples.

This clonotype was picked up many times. CDR3 sequence (DNA): TGTGCCAGCAGCTTCACCGGGACAGCCAATTCACCCCTCCACTTT. Its translation is CASSFTGTANSPLHF. The chain recombines TRBV7-2 with TRBJ1-6, with 7 bases that match TRBD1. CDR1 is SGHTA and CDR2 is FQGNSA in the germline V gene. V was pared by 3 bases and J by 7 bases, with 6 bases of the junction left unmatched. This CDR3 contains 15 residues. Complete variable domain (other parts from reference TRBV7-2 and TRBJ1-6): GAGVSQSPSNKVTEKGKDVELRCDPISGHTALYWYRQSLGQGLEFLIYFQGNSAPDKSGLPSDRFSAERTGGSVSTLTIQRTQQEDSAVYLCASSFTGTANSPLHFGNGTRLTVT.

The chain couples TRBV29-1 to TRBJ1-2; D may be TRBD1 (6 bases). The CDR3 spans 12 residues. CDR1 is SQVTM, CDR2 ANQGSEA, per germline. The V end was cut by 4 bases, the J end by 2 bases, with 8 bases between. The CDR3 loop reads CSVAQGNYGYTF. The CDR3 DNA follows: TGCAGCGTTGCCCAGGGGAACTATGGCTACACCTTC.

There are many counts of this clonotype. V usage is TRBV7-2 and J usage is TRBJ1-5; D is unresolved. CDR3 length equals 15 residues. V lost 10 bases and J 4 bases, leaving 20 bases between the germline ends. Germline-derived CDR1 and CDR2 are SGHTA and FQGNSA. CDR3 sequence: CATQLYGEPNQPQHF. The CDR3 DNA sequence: TGTGCCACCCAACTATACGGGGAACCGAATCAGCCCCAGCATTTT.

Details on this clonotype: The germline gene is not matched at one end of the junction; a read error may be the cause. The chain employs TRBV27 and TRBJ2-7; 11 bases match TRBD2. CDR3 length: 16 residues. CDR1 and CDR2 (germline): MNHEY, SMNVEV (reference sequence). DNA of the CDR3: TGTGCCAGCAGTTCCCGTCGGACTAGCGGGTCCTACGTGCAGTACTTC. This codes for CASSSRRTSGSYVQYF.

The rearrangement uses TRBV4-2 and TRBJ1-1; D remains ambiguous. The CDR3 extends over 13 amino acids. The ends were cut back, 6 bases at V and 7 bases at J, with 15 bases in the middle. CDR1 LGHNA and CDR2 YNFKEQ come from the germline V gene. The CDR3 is CASSLSAVYEAFF. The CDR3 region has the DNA TGTGCCAGCAGTCTTTCAGCAGTCTATGAAGCTTTCTTT.

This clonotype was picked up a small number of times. CDR3 loop: CASSPGGGPQETQYF. In nucleotides, the CDR3 is TGTGCCAGCAGCCCGGGGGGGGGCCCCCAAGAGACCCAGTACTTC. V and J are TRBV7-2 and TRBJ2-5, with 8 nucleotides matching TRBD2. The CDR3 consists of 15 residues. The V gene's germline CDR1 is SGHTA and CDR2 FQGNSA. Trimming removed 5 bases from V and 1 base from J; junction bases left unmatched: 6. The variable domain in full, completed from reference TRBV7-2 and TRBJ2-5, reads GAGVSQSPSNKVTEKGKDVELRCDPISGHTALYWYRQSLGQGLEFLIYFQGNSAPDKSGLPSDRFSAERTGGSVSTLTIQRTQQEDSAVYLCASSPGGGPQETQYFGPGTRLLVL.

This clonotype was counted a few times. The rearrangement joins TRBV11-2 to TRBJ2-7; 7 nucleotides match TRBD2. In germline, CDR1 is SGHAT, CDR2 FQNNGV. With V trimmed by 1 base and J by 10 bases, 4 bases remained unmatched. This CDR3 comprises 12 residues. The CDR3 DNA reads TGTGCCAGCAGCTTAGTTGCGGGAGATCAGTACTTC. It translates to CASSLVAGDQYF. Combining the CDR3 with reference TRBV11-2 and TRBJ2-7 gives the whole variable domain EAGVAQSPRYKIIEKRQSVAFWCNPISGHATLYWYQQILGQGPKLLIQFQNNGVVDDSQLPKDRFSAERLKGVDSTLKIQPAKLEDSAVYLCASSLVAGDQYFGPGTRLTVT.

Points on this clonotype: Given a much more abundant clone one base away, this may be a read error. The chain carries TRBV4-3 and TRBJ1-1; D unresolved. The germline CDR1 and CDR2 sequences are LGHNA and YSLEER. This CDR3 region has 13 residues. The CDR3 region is CASSQWGNTETFF. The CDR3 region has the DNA TGCGCCAGCAGCCAATGGGGTAACACTGAAACTTTCTTT.

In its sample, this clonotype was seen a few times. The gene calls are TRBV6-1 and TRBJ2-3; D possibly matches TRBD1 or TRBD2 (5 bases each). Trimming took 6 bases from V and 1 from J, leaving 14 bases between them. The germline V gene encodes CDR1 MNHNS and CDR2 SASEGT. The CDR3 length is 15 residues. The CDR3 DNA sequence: TGTGCCAGCAGCACCCAGGGAGCTCGCACAGATACGCAGTATTTT. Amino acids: CASSTQGARTDTQYF.

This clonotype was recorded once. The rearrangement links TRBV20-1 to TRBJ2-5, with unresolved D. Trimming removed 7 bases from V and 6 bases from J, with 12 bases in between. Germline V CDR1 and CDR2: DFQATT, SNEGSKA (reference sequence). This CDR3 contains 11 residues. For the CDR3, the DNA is TGCAGTGTGATCAGGAGTCAGACCCAGTACTTC. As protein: CSVIRSQTQYF.

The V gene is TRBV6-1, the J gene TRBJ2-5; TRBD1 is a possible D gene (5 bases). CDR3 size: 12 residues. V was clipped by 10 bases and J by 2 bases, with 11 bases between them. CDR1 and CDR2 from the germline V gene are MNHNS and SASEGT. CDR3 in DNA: TGTGCCACGGCAGGGCGACAAGAGACCCAGTACTTC. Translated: CATAGRQETQYF.

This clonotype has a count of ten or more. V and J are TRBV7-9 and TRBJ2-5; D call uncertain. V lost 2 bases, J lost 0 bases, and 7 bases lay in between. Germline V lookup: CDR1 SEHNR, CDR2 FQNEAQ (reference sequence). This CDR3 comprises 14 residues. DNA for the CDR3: TGTGCCAGCAGCTTAACCAGCGACCAAGAGACCCAGTACTTC. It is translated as CASSLTSDQETQYF.

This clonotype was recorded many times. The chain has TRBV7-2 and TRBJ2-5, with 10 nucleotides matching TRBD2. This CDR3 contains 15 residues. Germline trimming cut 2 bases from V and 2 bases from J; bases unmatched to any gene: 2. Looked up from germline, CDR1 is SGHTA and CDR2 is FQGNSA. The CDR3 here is CASSLTSGEQETQYF. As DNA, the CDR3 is TGTGCCAGCAGCTTAACTAGCGGGGAACAAGAGACCCAGTACTTC. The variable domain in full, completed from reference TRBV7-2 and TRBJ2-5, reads GAGVSQSPSNKVTEKGKDVELRCDPISGHTALYWYRQSLGQGLEFLIYFQGNSAPDKSGLPSDRFSAERTGGSVSTLTIQRTQQEDSAVYLCASSLTSGEQETQYFGPGTRLLVL.

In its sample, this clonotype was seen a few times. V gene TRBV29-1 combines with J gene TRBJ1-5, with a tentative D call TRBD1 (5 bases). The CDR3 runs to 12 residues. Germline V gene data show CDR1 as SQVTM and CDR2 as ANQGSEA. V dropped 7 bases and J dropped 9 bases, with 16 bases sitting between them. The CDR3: CSGALTGGPQHF. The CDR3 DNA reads TGCAGCGGTGCGTTAACAGGTGGGCCCCAGCATTTT.

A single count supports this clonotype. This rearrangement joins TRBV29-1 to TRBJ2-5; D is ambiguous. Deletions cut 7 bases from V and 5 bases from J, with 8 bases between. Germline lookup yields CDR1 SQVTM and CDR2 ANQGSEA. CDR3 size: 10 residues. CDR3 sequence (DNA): TGCAGCGGTGTGGGGGAGACCCAGTACTTC. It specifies CSGVGETQYF.

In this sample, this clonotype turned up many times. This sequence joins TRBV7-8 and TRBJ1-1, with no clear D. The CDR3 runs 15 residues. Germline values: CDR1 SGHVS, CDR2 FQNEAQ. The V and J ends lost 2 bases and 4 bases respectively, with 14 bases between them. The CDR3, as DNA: TGTGCCAGCAGCTTAATCGGGTTAGCGGGCACTGAAGCTTTCTTT. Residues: CASSLIGLAGTEAFF.

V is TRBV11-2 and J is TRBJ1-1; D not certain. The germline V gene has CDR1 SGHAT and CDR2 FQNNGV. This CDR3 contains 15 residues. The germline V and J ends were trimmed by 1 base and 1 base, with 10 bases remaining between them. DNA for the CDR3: TGTGCCAGCAGCTTAGTGGTGGCAGAGAACACTGAAGCTTTCTTT. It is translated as CASSLVVAENTEAFF.

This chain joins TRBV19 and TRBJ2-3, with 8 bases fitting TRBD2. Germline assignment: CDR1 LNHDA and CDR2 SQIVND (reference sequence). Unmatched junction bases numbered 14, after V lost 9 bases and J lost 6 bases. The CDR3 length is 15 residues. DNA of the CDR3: TGTGCCAGCCTCCCAGATCGGGGGGGGGGCGATACGCAGTATTTT. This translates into CASLPDRGGGDTQYF.

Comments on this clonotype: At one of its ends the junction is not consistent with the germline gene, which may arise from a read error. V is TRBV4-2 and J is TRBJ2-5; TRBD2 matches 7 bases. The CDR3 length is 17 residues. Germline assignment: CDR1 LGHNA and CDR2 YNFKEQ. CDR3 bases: TGTGCCAGCAGCAAAGACCCATCCTGGGGGGGGGAAGAGACCCAGTACTTC. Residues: CASSKDPSWGGEETQYF.

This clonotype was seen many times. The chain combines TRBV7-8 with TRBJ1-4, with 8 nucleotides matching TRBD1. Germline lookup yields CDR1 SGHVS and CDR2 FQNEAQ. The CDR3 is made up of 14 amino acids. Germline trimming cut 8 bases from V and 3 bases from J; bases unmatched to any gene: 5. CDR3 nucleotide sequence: TGTGCCAGCGCGACGGACAGGGCTAATGAAAAACTGTTTTTT. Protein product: CASATDRANEKLFF.

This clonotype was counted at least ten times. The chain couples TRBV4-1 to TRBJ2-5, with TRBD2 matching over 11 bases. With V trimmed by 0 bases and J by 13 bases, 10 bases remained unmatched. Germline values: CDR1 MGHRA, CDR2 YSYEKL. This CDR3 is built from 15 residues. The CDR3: CASSQDRMRTSGSYF. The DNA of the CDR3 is TGCGCCAGCAGCCAAGATCGGATGAGGACTAGCGGGTCGTACTTC.

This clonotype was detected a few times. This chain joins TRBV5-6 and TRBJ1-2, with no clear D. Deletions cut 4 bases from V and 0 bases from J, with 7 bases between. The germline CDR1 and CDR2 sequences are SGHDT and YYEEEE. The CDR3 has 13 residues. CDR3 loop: CASSVSSNYGYTF. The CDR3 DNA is TGTGCCAGCAGCGTCAGTTCTAACTATGGCTACACCTTC. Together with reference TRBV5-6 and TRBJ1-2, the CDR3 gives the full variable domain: DAGVTQSPTHLIKTRGQQVTLRCSPKSGHDTVSWYQQALGQGPQFIFQYYEEEERQRGNFPDRFSGHQFPNYSSELNVNALLLGDSALYLCASSVSSNYGYTFGSGTRLTVV.

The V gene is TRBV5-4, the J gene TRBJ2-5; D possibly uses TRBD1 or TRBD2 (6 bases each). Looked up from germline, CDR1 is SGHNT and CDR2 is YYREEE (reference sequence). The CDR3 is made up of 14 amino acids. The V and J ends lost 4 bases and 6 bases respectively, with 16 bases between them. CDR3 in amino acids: CASSTDGGSQTQYF. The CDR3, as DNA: TGTGCCAGCAGCACAGACGGGGGCTCGCAGACCCAGTACTTC.

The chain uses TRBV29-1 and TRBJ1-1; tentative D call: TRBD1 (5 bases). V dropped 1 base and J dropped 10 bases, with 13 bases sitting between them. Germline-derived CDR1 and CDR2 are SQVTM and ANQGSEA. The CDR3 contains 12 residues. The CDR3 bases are TGCAGCGTTGAAGGCCCAGGGTCAGTAGCTTTCTTT. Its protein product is CSVEGPGSVAFF.

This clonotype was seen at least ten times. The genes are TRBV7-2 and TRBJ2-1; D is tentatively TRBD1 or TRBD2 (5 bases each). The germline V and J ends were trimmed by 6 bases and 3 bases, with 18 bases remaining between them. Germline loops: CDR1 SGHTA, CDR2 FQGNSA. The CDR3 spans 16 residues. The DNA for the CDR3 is TGTGCCAGCAGACCCCCCGGGACGGTTCGCTACAATGAGCAGTTCTTC. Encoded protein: CASRPPGTVRYNEQFF.

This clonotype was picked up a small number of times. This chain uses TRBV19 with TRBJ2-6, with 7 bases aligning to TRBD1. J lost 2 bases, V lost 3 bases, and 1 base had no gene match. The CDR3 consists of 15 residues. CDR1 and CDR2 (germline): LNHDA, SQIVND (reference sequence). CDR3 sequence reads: CASSMGQTGANVLTF. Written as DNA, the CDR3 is TGTGCCAGTAGTATGGGACAGACTGGGGCCAACGTCCTGACTTTC.

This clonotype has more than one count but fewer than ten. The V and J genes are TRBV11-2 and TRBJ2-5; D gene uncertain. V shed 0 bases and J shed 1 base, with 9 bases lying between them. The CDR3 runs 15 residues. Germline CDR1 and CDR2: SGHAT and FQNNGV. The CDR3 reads CASSLDPGRQETQYF. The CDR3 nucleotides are TGTGCCAGCAGCTTAGATCCCGGCCGCCAAGAGACCCAGTACTTC.

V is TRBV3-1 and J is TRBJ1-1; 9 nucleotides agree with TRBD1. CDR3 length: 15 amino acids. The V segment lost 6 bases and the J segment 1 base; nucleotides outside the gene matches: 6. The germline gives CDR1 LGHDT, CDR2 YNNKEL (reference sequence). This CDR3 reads CASRLWDRENTEAFF. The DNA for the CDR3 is TGTGCCAGCAGGCTCTGGGACAGGGAGAACACTGAAGCTTTCTTT.

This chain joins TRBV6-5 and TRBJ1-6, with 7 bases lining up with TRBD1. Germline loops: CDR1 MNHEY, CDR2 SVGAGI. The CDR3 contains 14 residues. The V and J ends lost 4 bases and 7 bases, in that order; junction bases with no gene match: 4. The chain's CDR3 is CASSSGGYNSPLHF. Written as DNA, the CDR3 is TGTGCCAGCAGTTCAGGGGGATACAATTCACCCCTCCACTTT.

The CDR3 DNA reads TGTGCCAGCAGATCTCGGGACGCAGAGACCCAGTACTTC. This sequence encodes CASRSRDAETQYF. The gene calls are TRBV7-9 and TRBJ2-5, with D tentatively TRBD1 or TRBD2 (5 bases each). The germline gives CDR1 SEHNR, CDR2 FQNEAQ (reference sequence). CDR3 length: 13 amino acids. Trimming stripped 6 bases from V and 4 bases from J, with 12 bases between.